Reported below is one T cell receptor beta chain. Its target is unknown. From germline, CDR1 is MNHNY and CDR2 SVGAGI (reference sequence). Trimming at V came to 6 bases and at J to 8 bases, leaving 6 bases not matched to a gene. CDR3 size: 12 residues. 5'RACE primed at constant segments yielded TCR alpha and TCR beta cDNA libraries bearing sample barcodes and UMIs. TCRdb passed the 5' RACE reads through MiXCR, listing each CDR3 protein once. The table lists fewer than 350,000 distinct CDR3 sequences, more than 15% of them singletons, with about a fifth in the top ten. This sample is part of a study of T-cell memory formation after mild COVID-19. The wider study: Across donors, TCR clusters were largely donor specific.

General study findings and limits: Contracting CD4+ clones lay largely in CM and EM, with CD8+ ones residing in EMRA. Among clones contracting day 15 to 85, CD4/CD8 was balanced, whereas later expanders leaned CD4+.

Material for sequencing was PBMCs or a T cell subset sorted from them (not recorded which). This TCR came from a man between 18 and 29 years old who had mild COVID-19 (a few samples of this study predate the infection). Cell type and time point are not known. V usage is TRBV6-6 and J usage is TRBJ1-1; 7 positions agree with TRBD1. As DNA, the CDR3 is TGTGCCAGCAGCCGACAGGGTTCAGAAGCTTTCTTT. This translates into CASSRQGSEAFF.